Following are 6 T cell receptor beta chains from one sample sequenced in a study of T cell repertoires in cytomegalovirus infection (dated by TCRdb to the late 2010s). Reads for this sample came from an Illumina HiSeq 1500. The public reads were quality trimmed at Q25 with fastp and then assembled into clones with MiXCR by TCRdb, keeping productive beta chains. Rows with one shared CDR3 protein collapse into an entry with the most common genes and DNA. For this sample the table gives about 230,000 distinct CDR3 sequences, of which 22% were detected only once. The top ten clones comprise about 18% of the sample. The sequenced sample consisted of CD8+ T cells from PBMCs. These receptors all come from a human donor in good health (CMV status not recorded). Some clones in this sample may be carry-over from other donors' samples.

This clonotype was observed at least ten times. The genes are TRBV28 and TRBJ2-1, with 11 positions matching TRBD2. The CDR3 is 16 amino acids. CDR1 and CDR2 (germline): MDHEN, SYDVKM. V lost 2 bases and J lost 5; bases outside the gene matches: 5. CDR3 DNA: TGTGCCAGCAGTTTAGGGACTAGCGGACAAAACAATGAGCAGTTCTTC. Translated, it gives CASSLGTSGQNNEQFF.

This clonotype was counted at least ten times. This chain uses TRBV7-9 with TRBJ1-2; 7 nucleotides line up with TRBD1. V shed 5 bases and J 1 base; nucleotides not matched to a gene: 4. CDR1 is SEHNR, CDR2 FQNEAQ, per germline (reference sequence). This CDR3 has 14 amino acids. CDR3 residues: CASSGDRYNYGYTF. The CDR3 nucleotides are TGTGCCAGCAGCGGGGACAGATATAACTATGGCTACACCTTC.

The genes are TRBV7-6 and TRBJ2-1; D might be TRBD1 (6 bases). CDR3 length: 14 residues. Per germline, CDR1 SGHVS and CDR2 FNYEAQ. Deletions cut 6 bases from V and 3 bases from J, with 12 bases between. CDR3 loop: CASSEQGIYNEQFF. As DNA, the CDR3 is TGTGCCAGCAGTGAACAGGGTATCTACAATGAGCAGTTCTTC. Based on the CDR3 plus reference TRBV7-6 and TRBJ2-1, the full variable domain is GAGVSQSPRYKVTKRGQDVALRCDPISGHVSLYWYRQALGQGPEFLTYFNYEAQQDKSGLPNDRFSAERPEGSISTLTIQRTEQRDSAMYRCASSEQGIYNEQFFGPGTRLTVL.

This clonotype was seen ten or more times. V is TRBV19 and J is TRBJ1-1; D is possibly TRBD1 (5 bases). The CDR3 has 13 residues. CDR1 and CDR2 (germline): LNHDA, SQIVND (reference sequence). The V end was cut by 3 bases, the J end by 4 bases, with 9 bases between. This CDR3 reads CASSIGGITEAFF. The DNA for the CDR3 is TGTGCCAGTAGTATTGGGGGTATCACTGAAGCTTTCTTT.

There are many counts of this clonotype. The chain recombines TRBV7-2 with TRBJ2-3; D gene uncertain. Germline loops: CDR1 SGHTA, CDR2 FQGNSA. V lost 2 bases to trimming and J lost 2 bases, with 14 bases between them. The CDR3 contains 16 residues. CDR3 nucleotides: TGTGCCAGCAGCTTATCAGGTTCCTTTTCCACAGATACGCAGTATTTT. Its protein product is CASSLSGSFSTDTQYF.

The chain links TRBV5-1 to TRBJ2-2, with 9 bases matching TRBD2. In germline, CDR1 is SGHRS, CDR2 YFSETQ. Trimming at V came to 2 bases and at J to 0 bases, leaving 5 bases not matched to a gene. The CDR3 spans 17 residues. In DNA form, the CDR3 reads TGCGCCAGCAGCTTCGAGATAGCGGGGGCGAACACCGGGGAGCTGTTTTTT. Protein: CASSFEIAGANTGELFF.